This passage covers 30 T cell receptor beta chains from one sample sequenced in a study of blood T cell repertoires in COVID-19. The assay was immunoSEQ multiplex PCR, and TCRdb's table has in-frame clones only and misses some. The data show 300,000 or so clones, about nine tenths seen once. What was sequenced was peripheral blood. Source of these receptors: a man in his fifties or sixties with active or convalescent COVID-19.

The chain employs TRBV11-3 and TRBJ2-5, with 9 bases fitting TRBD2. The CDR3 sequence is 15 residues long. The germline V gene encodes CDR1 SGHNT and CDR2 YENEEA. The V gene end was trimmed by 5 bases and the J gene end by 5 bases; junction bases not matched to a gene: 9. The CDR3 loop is CASSRTSGGSETQYF. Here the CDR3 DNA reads TGTGCCAGCAGCCGGACCAGCGGGGGGTCGGAGACCCAGTACTTC.

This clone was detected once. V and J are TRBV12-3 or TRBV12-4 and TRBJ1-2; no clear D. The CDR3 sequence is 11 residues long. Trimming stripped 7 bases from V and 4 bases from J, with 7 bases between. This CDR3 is CASTGPYGYTF. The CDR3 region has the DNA TGTGCCAGCACCGGTCCCTATGGCTACACCTTC.

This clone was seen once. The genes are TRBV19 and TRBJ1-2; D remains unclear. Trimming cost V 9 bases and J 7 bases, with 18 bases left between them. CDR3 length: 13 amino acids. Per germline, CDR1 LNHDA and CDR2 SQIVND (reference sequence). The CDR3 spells CASAVRVGVGYTF. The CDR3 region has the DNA TGTGCCAGCGCCGTGAGGGTCGGGGTTGGCTACACCTTC.

This chain's CDR3 is CASSRGGSNTGELFF. The CDR3, as DNA: TGTGCCAGCTCACGGGGCGGGAGCAACACCGGGGAGCTGTTTTTT. The chain couples TRBV18 to TRBJ2-2, with TRBD2 matching over 7 bases. With 4 bases clipped from V and 2 bases from J, the junction kept 4 bases outside the gene matches. This CDR3 spans 15 amino acids. Per germline, CDR1 KGHSH and CDR2 LQKENI.

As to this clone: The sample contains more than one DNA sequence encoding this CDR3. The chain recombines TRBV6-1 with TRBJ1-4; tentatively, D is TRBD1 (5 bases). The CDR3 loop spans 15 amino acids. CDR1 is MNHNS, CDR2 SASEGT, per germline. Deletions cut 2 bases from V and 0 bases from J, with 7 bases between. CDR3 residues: CASSERGSTNEKLFF. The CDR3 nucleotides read TGTGCCAGCAGTGAAAGGGGTTCAACTAATGAAAAACTGTTTTTT.

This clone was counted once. The CDR3 reads CAWSVVGGTEAFF. CDR3 bases: TGTGCCTGGAGTGTAGTAGGAGGGACTGAAGCTTTCTTT. The rearrangement links TRBV30 to TRBJ1-1; D ambiguous. The CDR3 sequence is 13 residues long. The germline V gene has CDR1 GTSNPN and CDR2 SVGIG (reference sequence). V was cut by 0 bases and J by 5 bases, with 10 bases left in between.

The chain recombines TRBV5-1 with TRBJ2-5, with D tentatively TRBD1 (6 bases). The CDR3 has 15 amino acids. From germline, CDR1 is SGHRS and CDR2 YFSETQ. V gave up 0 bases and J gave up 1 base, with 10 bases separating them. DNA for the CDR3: TGCGCCAGCAGCTTGGCGGCAGGGGCCCAAGAGACCCAGTACTTC. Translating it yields CASSLAAGAQETQYF.

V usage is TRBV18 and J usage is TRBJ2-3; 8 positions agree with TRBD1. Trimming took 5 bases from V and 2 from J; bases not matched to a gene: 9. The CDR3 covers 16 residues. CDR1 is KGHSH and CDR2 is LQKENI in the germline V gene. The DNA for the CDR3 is TGTGCCAGCTCATCCGTACGGGACAGGCACACAGATACGCAGTATTTT. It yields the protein CASSSVRDRHTDTQYF.

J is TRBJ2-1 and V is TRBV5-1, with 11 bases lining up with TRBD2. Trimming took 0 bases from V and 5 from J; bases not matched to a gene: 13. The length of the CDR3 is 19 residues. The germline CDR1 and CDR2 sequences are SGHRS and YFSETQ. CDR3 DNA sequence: TGCGCCAGCAGCTTGGCCGTTCCTAGACTAGCGGGAAGACACAATGAGCAGTTCTTC. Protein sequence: CASSLAVPRLAGRHNEQFF.

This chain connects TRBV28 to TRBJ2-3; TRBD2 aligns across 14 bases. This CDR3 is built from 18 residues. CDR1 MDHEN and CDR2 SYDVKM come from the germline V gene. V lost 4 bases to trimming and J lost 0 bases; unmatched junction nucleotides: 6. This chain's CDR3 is CASSSGLAGALSTDTQYF. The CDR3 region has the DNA TGTGCCAGCAGTTCGGGACTAGCGGGGGCCCTAAGCACAGATACGCAGTATTTT.

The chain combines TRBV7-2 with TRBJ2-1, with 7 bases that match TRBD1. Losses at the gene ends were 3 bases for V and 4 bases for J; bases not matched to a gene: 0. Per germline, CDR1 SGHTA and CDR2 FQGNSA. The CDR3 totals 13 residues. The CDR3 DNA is TGTGCCAGCAGCTTGGGACAGTACAATGAGCAGTTCTTC. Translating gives CASSLGQYNEQFF.

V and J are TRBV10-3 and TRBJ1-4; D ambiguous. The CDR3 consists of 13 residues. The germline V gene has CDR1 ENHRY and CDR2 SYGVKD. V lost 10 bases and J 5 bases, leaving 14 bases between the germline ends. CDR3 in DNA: TGTGCCACCGCCGAGGGCCAGAATGAAAAACTGTTTTTT. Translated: CATAEGQNEKLFF.

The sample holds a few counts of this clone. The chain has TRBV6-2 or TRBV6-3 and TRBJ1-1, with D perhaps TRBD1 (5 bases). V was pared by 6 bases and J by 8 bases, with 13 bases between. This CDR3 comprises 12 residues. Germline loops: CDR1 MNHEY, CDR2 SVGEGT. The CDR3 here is CASSRRQYEAFF. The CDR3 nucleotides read TGTGCCAGCAGCCGACGACAGTACGAAGCTTTCTTT.

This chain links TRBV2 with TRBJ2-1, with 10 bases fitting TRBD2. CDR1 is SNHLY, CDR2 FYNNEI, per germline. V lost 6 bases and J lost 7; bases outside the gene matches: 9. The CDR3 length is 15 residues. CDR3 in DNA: TGTGCCAGCAGAGGAGCGGGGGGGCCGCATAATGAGCAGTTCTTC. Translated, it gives CASRGAGGPHNEQFF.

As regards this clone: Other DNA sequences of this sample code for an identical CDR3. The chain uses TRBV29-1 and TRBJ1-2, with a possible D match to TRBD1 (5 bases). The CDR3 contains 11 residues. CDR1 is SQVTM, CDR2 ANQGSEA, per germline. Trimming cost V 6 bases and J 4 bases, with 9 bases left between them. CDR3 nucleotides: TGCAGCGTCGGGGGTGGCTATGGCTACACCTTC. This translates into CSVGGGYGYTF.

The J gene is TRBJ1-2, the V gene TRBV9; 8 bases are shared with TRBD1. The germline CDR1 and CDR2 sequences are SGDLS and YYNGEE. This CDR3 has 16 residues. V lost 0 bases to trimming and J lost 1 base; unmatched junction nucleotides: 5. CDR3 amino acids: CASSVGRDRYNYGYTF. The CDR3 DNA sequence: TGTGCCAGCAGCGTAGGCCGGGACAGGTATAACTATGGCTACACCTTC.

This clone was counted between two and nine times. The CDR3 reads CASIGGNTEAFF. The CDR3, as DNA: TGTGCCAGCATAGGAGGGAACACTGAAGCTTTCTTT. V is TRBV6-5 and J is TRBJ1-1; D call uncertain. This CDR3 contains 12 residues. Germline-derived CDR1 and CDR2 are MNHEY and SVGAGI. Trimming took 7 bases from V and 1 from J, leaving 7 bases between them.

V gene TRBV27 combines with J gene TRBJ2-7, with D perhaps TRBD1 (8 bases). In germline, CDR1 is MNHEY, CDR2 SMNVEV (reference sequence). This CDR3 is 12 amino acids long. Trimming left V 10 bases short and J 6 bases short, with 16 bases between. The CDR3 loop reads CATLNRGGEQYF. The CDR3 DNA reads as TGTGCCACCCTAAACAGGGGGGGCGAGCAGTACTTC.

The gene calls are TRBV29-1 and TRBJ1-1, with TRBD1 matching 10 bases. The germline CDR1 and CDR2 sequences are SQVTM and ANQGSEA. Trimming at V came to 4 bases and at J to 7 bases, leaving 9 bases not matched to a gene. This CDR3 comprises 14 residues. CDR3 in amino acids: CSVVRDRGQGEAFF. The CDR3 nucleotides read TGCAGCGTTGTCAGAGACAGGGGGCAAGGTGAAGCTTTCTTT.

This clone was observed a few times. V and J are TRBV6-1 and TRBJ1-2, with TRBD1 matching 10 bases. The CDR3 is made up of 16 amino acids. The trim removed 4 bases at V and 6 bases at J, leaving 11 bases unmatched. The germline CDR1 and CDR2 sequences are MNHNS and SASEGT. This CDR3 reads CASSVEWRTGGNGYTF. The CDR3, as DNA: TGTGCCAGCAGTGTTGAGTGGAGGACAGGGGGAAATGGCTACACCTTC.

The CDR3 sequence is CASRVGGSGRGTGELFF. The DNA for the CDR3 is TGCGCCAGCCGAGTCGGGGGTTCCGGGAGAGGCACCGGGGAGCTGTTTTTT. The chain has TRBV5-1 and TRBJ2-2; TRBD2 is a possible D gene (6 bases). This CDR3 contains 17 residues. The germline gives CDR1 SGHRS, CDR2 YFSETQ. Trimming left V 7 bases short and J 4 bases short, with 23 bases between.

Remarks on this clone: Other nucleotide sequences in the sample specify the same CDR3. The CDR3 loop reads CASSPDTYEQYF. As DNA, the CDR3 is TGTGCCAGCAGTCCTGACACATACGAGCAGTACTTC. The chain is built from TRBV12-3 or TRBV12-4 and TRBJ2-7; D is ambiguous. The CDR3 has 12 residues. Trimming removed 5 bases from V and 4 bases from J, with 9 bases in between.

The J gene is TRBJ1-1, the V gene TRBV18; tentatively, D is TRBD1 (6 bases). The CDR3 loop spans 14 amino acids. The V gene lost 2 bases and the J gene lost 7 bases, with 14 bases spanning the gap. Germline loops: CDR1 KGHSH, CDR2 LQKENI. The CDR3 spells CASSPSRTDYEAFF. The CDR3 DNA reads TGTGCCAGCTCACCAAGCAGGACAGACTATGAAGCTTTCTTT. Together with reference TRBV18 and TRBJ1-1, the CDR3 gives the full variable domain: NAGVMQNPRHLVRRRGQEARLRCSPMKGHSHVYWYRQLPEEGLKFMVYLQKENIIDESGMPKERFSAEFPKEGPSILRIQQVVRGDSAAYFCASSPSRTDYEAFFGQGTRLTVV.

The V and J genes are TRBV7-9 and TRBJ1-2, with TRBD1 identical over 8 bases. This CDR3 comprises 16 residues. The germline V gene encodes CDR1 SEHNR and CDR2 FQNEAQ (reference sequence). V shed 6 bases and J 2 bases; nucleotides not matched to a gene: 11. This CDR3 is CASSTLGQGFNYGYTF. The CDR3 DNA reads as TGTGCCAGCAGTACCCTAGGACAGGGCTTCAACTATGGCTACACCTTC.

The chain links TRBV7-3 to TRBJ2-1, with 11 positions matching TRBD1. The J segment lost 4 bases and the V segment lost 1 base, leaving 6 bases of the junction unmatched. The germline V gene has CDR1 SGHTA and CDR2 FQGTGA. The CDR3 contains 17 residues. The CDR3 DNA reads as TGTGCCAGCAGCTTAAATACCGGGACAGGGGGTTACAATGAGCAGTTCTTC. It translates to CASSLNTGTGGYNEQFF. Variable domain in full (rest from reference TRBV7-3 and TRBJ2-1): GAGVSQTPSNKVTEKGKYVELRCDPISGHTALYWYRQSLGQGPEFLIYFQGTGAADDSGLPNDRFFAVRPEGSVSTLKIQRTERGDSAVYLCASSLNTGTGGYNEQFFGPGTRLTVL.

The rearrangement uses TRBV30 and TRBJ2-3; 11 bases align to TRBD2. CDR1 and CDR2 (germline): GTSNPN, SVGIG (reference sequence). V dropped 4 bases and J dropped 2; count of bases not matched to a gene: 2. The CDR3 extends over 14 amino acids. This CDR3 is CAWTSGGYTDTQYF. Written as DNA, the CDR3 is TGTGCCTGGACTAGCGGGGGGTACACAGATACGCAGTATTTT. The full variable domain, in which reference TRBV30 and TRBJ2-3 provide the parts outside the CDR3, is SQTIHQWPATLVQPVGSPLSLECTVEGTSNPNLYWYRQAAGRGLQLLFYSVGIGQISSEVPQNLSASRPQDRQFILSSKKLLLSDSGFYLCAWTSGGYTDTQYFGPGTRLTVL.

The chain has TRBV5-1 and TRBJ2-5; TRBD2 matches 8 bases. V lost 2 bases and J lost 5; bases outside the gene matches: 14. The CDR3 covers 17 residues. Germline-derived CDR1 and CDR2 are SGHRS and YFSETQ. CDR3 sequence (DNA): TGCGCCAGCAGCTTCGTCAAAGGACTAGCCCCGCGGGAGACCCAGTACTTC. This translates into CASSFVKGLAPRETQYF.

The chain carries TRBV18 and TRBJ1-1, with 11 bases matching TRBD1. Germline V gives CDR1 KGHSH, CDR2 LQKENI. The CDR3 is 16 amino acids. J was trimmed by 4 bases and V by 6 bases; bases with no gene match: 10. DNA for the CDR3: TGTGCCAGCTCCCCAAGGACAGGGGGCTCCTCCACTGAAGCTTTCTTT. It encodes CASSPRTGGSSTEAFF. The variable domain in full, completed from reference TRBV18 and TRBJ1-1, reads NAGVMQNPRHLVRRRGQEARLRCSPMKGHSHVYWYRQLPEEGLKFMVYLQKENIIDESGMPKERFSAEFPKEGPSILRIQQVVRGDSAAYFCASSPRTGGSSTEAFFGQGTRLTVV.

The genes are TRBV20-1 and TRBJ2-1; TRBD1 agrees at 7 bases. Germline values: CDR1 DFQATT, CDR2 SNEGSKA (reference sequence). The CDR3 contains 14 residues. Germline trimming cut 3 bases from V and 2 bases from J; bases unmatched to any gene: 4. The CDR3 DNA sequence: TGCAGTGCTAGTAGGGGGCTCACCTACAATGAGCAGTTCTTC. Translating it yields CSASRGLTYNEQFF.

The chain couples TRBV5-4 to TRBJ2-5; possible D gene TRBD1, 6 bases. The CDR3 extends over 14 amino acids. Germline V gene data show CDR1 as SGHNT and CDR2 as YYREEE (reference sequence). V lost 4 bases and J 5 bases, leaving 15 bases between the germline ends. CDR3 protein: CASSPTQGTETQYF. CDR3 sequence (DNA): TGTGCCAGCAGCCCTACACAGGGTACCGAGACCCAGTACTTC.